The T cell receptor beta chain under discussion was sequenced for a study of blood T cell repertoires in COVID-19. Whole-study context: In each case, the material was cDNA or gDNA derived from T cells, B-cell-depleted T cells, or PBMCs.

The CDR3 loop spans 16 amino acids. The V end was cut by 5 bases, the J end by 0 bases, with 16 bases between. Germline assignment: CDR1 LNHDA and CDR2 SQIVND (reference sequence). Under the authors' procedure: Estimated nucleated cell counts came from reference gene primer amplification. Sequencing was performed with immunoSEQ multiplex PCR; in TCRdb, only in-frame clones are kept and a portion is missing. V, J and clone size reflect that table, while D and trimming were determined from the DNA. This sample has under 500,000 clones, with approximately 90% found just once. The sequence came from a woman in her 30s with acute or convalescent COVID-19. Input material: peripheral blood. The chain combines TRBV19 with TRBJ1-2; D is uncertain. This chain's CDR3 is CASSPSYEASNYGYTF. The CDR3, as DNA: TGTGCCAGTAGTCCCAGTTATGAGGCCTCTAACTATGGCTACACCTTC.